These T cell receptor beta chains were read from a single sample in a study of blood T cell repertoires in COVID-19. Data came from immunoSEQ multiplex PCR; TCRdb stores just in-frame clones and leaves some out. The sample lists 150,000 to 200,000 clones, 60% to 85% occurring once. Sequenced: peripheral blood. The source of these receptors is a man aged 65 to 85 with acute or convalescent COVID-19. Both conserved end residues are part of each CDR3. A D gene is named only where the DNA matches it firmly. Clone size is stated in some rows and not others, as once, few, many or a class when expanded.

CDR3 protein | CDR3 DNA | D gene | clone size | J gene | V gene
CATSDATSGQETQYF | TGTGCCACCAGTGATGCCACTAGCGGTCAAGAGACCCAGTACTTC | TRBD2 | - | TRBJ2-5 | TRBV24-1
CATSDFSLAGIDTQYF | TGTGCCACCAGTGATTTCTCTTTAGCGGGAATAGATACGCAGTATTTT | TRBD2 | - | TRBJ2-3 | TRBV24-1
CASKTSGGPGTDTQYF | TGCGCCAGCAAGACTAGCGGGGGTCCTGGCACAGATACGCAGTATTTT | TRBD2 | - | TRBJ2-3 | TRBV5-1
CASSLGDREFYEQYF | TGTGCCAGCAGCTTAGGGGACAGGGAATTCTACGAGCAGTACTTC | TRBD1 | - | TRBJ2-7 | TRBV7-2
CASSLSGAGGGYTF | TGTGCCAGCAGTTTATCAGGGGCCGGGGGTGGCTACACCTTC | - | once | TRBJ1-2 | TRBV27
CASSHSNTGELFF | TGCGCCAGCAGCCACTCTAACACCGGGGAGCTGTTTTTT | - | - | TRBJ2-2 | TRBV5-1
CASSYSSQNEKLFF | TGTGCCAGCTCGTACTCCTCCCAAAATGAAAAACTGTTTTTT | - | - | TRBJ1-4 | TRBV18
CASSSGTSGDNEQFF | TGTGCCAGCAGTTCAGGGACTAGCGGGGACAATGAGCAGTTCTTC | TRBD2 | - | TRBJ2-1 | TRBV6-1
CASSLGLQGLDTQYF | TGTGCCAGCAGCCTTGGACTACAAGGGCTCGATACGCAGTATTTT | - | - | TRBJ2-3 | TRBV6-5
CASSLQGTGNTIYF | TGTGCCAGCAGCCTACAGGGGACTGGAAACACCATATATTTT | TRBD1 | - | TRBJ1-3 | TRBV7-8
CASSRGTSGSYNEQFF | TGTGCCAGCAGCCGTGGGACTAGCGGGTCCTACAATGAGCAGTTCTTC | TRBD2 | - | TRBJ2-1 | TRBV28
CSVGIGGLRSSTDTQYF | TGCAGCGTTGGCATTGGGGGCCTTCGGTCTAGCACAGATACGCAGTATTTT | - | - | TRBJ2-3 | TRBV29-1
CASSLAGGPATDTQYF | TGTGCCAGCTCCCTAGCGGGGGGGCCGGCCACAGATACGCAGTATTTT | TRBD2 | - | TRBJ2-3 | TRBV18
CASSEYGGTQRNEQFF | TGTGCCAGCAGTGAATACGGCGGCACCCAAAGGAATGAGCAGTTCTTC | - | once | TRBJ2-1 | TRBV6-1
CASSRETQYF | TGTGCCAGCAGTCGGGAGACCCAGTACTTC | - | few | TRBJ2-5 | TRBV2
CASSLEPNQPQHF | TGTGCCAGCAGCTTAGAGCCCAATCAGCCCCAGCATTTT | - | few | TRBJ1-5 | TRBV7-2
CSVEPGFYGYTF | TGCAGCGTCGAACCGGGTTTCTATGGCTACACCTTC | - | - | TRBJ1-2 | TRBV29-1
CASSLSRGLFEKLFF | TGTGCCAGCAGTTTATCCAGGGGGCTTTTTGAAAAACTGTTTTTT | TRBD1 | once | TRBJ1-4 | TRBV28
CASSLTGLYEQYF | TGTGCCAGCAGTTTAACAGGGCTCTACGAGCAGTACTTC | - | - | TRBJ2-7 | TRBV28
CASESGRGRETQYF | TGTGCCAGCGAGTCGGGCAGGGGTAGGGAGACCCAGTACTTC | - | - | TRBJ2-5 | TRBV7-2
CASSLALRVGTTLVEQYF | TGTGCCAGCAGCTTAGCGCTAAGGGTGGGGACTACCTTGGTCGAGCAGTACTTC | TRBD2 | - | TRBJ2-7 | TRBV7-2
CASSDDYGSNTGELFF | TGTGCCAGCAGTGACGATTACGGTTCGAACACCGGGGAGCTGTTTTTT | - | - | TRBJ2-2 | TRBV6-4
CASSGQIMNTEAFF | TGTGCCAGCAGCGGACAGATTATGAACACTGAAGCTTTCTTT | - | - | TRBJ1-1 | TRBV6-2/TRBV6-3
CASSDIPSGRNTQYF | TGCGCCAGCAGTGATATTCCTAGCGGCAGAAATACGCAGTATTTT | TRBD2 | - | TRBJ2-3 | TRBV10-1
CASSELAGGYNEQFF | TGTGCCAGTAGTGAACTAGCGGGAGGGTACAATGAGCAGTTCTTC | TRBD2 | - | TRBJ2-1 | TRBV19
CASSDPANSNQPQHF | TGTGCCAGCAGTGACCCCGCTAATAGCAATCAGCCCCAGCATTTT | - | - | TRBJ1-5 | TRBV6-1
CASSQEPTGLVAFF | TGTGCCAGCAGCCAGGAGCCGACAGGGTTGGTGGCTTTCTTT | TRBD1 | - | TRBJ1-1 | TRBV14
CASSPGHRATYEQYF | TGTGCCAGCAGCCCAGGGCACAGGGCAACCTACGAGCAGTACTTC | - | few | TRBJ2-7 | TRBV3-1/TRBV3-2
CASRLDYSSYNEQFF | TGTGCCAGCCGGCTGGACTACAGCTCCTACAATGAGCAGTTCTTC | - | few | TRBJ2-1 | TRBV2
CASNGPDFNQPQHF | TGTGCCAGCAACGGTCCAGACTTCAATCAGCCCCAGCATTTT | - | - | TRBJ1-5 | TRBV2
CASGDTNTGELFF | TGTGCCAGCGGGGACACCAACACCGGGGAGCTGTTTTTT | - | - | TRBJ2-2 | TRBV27
CSVELGQGPYEQYF | TGCAGCGTTGAACTGGGACAGGGACCCTACGAGCAGTACTTC | TRBD1 | - | TRBJ2-7 | TRBV29-1
CASNRGQGRDGYTF | TGTGCCAGCAACCGGGGACAGGGGAGGGATGGCTACACCTTC | TRBD1 | - | TRBJ1-2 | TRBV6-5
CATSDGREQFF | TGTGCCACCAGTGATGGCCGAGAGCAGTTCTTC | - | - | TRBJ2-1 | TRBV24-1
CARPGDSPYEQYF | TGTGCCAGACCGGGGGACAGCCCCTACGAGCAGTACTTC | - | few | TRBJ2-7 | TRBV14
CASSLGLGAEQYF | TGTGCCAGCAGCTTAGGTTTAGGGGCCGAGCAGTACTTC | - | once | TRBJ2-7 | TRBV7-3
CASSRYQGDNEKLFF | TGTGCCAGCAGCCGGTACCAGGGCGATAATGAAAAACTGTTTTTT | - | once | TRBJ1-4 | TRBV4-2
CASSLWLSGGGDEQFF | TGTGCCAGCAGCTTATGGCTTAGCGGGGGGGGCGATGAGCAGTTCTTC | TRBD2 | - | TRBJ2-1 | TRBV7-8
CASSARLAENTDTQYF | TGTGCCAGCAGCGCAAGACTAGCGGAAAACACAGATACGCAGTATTTT | TRBD2 | - | TRBJ2-3 | TRBV4-2
CASSTQTGVLRNQPQHF | TGTGCCAGTAGTACACAAACAGGGGTCTTGCGCAATCAGCCCCAGCATTTT | TRBD1 | - | TRBJ1-5 | TRBV19
CASSYSTAGNTEAFF | TGTGCCAGCAGTTACTCGACGGCAGGGAACACTGAAGCTTTCTTT | - | few | TRBJ1-1 | TRBV6-5
CASSPGTGLSGELFF | TGTGCCAGTTCACCCGGGACAGGGTTGTCCGGGGAGCTGTTTTTT | TRBD1 | - | TRBJ2-2 | TRBV19
CASSLFFATENTEAFF | TGTGCCAGCAGCTTGTTTTTCGCGACAGAGAACACTGAAGCTTTCTTT | - | - | TRBJ1-1 | TRBV7-6
CASSVETGVTLSSGNTIYF | TGTGCCAGCAGCGTAGAGACAGGGGTCACTCTATCGTCTGGAAACACCATATATTTT | TRBD1 | - | TRBJ1-3 | TRBV9
CASSLRTSGRHYNEQFF | TGTGCCAGTAGTCTCCGGACTAGCGGGAGACATTACAATGAGCAGTTCTTC | TRBD2 | - | TRBJ2-1 | TRBV19
CASSLRGTYEQYF | TGTGCCAGTAGTCTCCGGGGGACCTACGAGCAGTACTTC | - | - | TRBJ2-7 | TRBV19
CASSLSPPGTSGYEQYF | TGTGCCAGCAGTTTATCTCCCCCCGGGACTAGCGGGTACGAGCAGTACTTC | TRBD2 | few | TRBJ2-7 | TRBV27
CASSPTGGPTYEQYF | TGTGCCAGCAGCCCAACCGGCGGGCCCACCTACGAGCAGTACTTC | - | - | TRBJ2-7 | TRBV7-3
CASSVLGGETQYF | TGTGCCAGCTCGGTATTAGGAGGGGAGACCCAGTACTTC | - | once | TRBJ2-5 | TRBV6-5
CASSITPPGQGGYGYTF | TGTGCCAGTAGTATAACCCCCCCTGGACAGGGGGGCTATGGCTACACCTTC | TRBD1 | - | TRBJ1-2 | TRBV19
CASSFPAGRDIQYF | TGTGCCAGCAGCTTCCCGGCGGGAAGGGACATTCAGTACTTC | - | once | TRBJ2-4 | TRBV7-9
CASSAGTSGSETQYF | TGTGCCAGCAGCGCCGGGACTAGCGGGAGCGAGACCCAGTACTTC | TRBD2 | - | TRBJ2-5 | TRBV2
CASSLEGGGEQFF | TGCGCCAGCAGCTTGGAGGGCGGGGGTGAGCAGTTCTTC | TRBD2 | - | TRBJ2-1 | TRBV5-1